This TCR beta chain was found in a study of T and B cells in COVID-19 patients. Across the whole study: About 90% of the roughly 20 active-infection patients had comorbidities associated with unfavorable COVID-19 outcome.

Study findings and constraints: In COVID-19 patients, T cell receptor beta variable and joining gene use was reportedly strongly skewed. There were 2,000 to 3,000 TCR clusters exclusive to the recovered cohort, 30 to 40 with low generation probability.

Multiplex PCR with BIOMED2 TRB-A/B primer pools amplified TRB rearrangements. From the multiplex PCR reads, TCRdb called clonotypes with MiXCR, one entry per CDR3 protein. Of a few thousand distinct CDR3 sequences listed, about 21% were seen once; the top ten hold roughly 12%. The V gene's germline CDR1 is SGHTA and CDR2 FQGNSA. V shed 7 bases and J 7 bases; nucleotides not matched to a gene: 12. The CDR3 length is 16 residues. As concerns this clonotype: The antigen is undetermined.

From blood, 250-500 ng of genomic DNA served as TRB template. The sequencing input was blood. The chain couples TRBV7-2 to TRBJ2-4, with TRBD2 matching 11 bases. The TCR sequence derives from a human donor with active COVID-19. CDR3 sequence (DNA): TGTGCCAGCACTTTAGGGTTAGCGGGAGGGGCTAACATTCAGTACTTC. It translates to CASTLGLAGGANIQYF. The complete variable domain, with remaining parts taken from reference TRBV7-2 and TRBJ2-4, reads GAGVSQSPSNKVTEKGKDVELRCDPISGHTALYWYRQSLGQGLEFLIYFQGNSAPDKSGLPSDRFSAERTGGSVSTLTIQRTQQEDSAVYLCASTLGLAGGANIQYFGAGTRLSVL.